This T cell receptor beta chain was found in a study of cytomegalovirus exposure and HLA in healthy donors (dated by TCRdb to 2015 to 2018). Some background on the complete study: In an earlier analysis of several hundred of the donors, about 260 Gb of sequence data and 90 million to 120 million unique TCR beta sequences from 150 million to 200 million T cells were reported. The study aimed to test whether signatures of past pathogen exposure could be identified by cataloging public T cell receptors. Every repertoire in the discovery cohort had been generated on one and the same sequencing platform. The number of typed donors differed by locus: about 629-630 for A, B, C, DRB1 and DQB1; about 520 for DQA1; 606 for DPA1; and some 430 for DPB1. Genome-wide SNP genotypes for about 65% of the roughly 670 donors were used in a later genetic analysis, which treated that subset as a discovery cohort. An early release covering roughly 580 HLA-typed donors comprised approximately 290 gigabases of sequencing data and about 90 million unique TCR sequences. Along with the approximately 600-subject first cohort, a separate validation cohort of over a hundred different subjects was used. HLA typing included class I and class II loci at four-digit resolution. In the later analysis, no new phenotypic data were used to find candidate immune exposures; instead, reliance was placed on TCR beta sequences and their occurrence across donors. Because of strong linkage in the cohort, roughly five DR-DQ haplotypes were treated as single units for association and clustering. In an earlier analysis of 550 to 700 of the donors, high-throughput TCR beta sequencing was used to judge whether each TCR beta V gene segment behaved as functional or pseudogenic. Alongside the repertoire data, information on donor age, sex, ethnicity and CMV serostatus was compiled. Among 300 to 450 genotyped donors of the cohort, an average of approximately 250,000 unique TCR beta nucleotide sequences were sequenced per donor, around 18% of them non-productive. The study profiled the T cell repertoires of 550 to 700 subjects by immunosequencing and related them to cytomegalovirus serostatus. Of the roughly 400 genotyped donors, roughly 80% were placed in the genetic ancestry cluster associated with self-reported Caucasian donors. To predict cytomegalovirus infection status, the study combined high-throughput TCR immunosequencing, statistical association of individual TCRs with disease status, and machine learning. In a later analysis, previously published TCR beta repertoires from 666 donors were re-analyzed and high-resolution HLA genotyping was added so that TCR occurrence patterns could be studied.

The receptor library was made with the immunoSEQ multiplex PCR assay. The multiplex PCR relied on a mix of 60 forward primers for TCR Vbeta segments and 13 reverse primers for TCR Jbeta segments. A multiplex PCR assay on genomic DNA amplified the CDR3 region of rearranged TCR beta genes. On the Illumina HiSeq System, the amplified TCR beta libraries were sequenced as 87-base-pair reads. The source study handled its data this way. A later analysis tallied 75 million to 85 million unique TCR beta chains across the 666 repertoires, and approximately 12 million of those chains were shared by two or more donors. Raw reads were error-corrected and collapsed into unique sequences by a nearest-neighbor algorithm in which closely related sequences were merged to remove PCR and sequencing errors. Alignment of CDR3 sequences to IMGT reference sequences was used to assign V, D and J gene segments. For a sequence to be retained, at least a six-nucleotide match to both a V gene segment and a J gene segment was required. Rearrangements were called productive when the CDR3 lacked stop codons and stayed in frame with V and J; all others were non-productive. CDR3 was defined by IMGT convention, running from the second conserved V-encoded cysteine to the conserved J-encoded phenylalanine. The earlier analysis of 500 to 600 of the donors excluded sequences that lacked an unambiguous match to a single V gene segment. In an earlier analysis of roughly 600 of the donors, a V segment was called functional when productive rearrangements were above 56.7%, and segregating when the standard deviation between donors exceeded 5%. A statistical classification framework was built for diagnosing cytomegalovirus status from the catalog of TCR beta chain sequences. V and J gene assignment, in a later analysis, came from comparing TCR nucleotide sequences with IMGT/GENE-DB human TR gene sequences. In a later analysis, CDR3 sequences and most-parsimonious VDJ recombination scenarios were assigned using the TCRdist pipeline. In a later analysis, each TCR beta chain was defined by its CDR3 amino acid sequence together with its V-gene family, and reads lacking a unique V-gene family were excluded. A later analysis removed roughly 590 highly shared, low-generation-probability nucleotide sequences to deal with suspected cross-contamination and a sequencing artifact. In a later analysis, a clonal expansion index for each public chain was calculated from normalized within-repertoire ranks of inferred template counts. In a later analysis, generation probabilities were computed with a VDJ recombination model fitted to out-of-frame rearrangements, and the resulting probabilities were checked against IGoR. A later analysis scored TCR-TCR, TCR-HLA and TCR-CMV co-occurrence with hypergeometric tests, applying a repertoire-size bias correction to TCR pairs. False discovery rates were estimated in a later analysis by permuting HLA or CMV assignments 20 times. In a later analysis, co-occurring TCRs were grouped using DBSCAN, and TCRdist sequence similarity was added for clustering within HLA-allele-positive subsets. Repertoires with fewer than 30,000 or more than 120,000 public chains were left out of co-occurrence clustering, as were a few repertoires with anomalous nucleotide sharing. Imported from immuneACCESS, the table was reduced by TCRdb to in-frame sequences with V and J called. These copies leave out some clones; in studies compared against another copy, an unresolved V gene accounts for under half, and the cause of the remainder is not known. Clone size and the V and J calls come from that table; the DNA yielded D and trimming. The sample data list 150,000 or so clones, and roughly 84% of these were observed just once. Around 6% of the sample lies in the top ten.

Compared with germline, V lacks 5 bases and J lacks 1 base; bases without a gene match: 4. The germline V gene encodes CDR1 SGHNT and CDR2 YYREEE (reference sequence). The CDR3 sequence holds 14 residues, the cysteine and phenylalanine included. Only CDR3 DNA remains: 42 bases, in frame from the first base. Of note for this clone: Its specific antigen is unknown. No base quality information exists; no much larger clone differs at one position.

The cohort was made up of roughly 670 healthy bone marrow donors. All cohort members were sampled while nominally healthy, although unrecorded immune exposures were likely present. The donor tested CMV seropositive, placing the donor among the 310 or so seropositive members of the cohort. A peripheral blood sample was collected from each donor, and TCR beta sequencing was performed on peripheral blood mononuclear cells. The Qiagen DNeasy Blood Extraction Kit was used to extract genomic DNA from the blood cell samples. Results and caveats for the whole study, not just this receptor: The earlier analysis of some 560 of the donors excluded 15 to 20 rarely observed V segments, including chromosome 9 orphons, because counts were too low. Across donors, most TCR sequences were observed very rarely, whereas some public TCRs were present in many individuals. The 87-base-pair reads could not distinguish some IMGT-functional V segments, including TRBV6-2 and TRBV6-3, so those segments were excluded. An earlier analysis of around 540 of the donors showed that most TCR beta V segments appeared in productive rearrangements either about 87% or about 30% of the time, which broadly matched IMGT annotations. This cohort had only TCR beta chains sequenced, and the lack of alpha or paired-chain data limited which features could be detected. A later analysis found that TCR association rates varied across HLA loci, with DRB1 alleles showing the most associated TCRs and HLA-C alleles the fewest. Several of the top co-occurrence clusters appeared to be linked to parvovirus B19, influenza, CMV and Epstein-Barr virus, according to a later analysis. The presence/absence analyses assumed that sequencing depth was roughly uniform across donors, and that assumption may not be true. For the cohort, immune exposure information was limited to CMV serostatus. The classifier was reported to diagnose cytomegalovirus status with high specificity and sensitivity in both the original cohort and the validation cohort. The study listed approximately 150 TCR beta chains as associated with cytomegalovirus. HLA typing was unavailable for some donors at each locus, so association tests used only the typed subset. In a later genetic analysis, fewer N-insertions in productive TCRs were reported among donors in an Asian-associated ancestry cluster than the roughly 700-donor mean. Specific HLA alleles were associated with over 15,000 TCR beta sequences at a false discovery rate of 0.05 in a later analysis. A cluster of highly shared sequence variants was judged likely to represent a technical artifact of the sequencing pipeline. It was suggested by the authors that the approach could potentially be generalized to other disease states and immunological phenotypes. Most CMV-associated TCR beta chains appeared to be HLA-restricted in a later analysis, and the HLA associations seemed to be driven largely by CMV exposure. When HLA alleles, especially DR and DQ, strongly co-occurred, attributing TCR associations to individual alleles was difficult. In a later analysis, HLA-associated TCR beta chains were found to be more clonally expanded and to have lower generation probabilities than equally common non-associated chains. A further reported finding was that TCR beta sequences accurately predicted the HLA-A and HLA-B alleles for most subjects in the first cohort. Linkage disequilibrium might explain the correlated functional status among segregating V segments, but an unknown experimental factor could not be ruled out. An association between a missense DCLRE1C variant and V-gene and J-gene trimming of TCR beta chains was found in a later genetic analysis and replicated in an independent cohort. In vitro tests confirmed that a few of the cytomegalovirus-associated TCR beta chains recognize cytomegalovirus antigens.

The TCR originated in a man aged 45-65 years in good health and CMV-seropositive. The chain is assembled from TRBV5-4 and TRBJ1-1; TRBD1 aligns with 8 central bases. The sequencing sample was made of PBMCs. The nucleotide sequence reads TGTGCCAGCAGTCATGGACAGGGGAACACTGAAGCTTTCTTT. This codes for CASSHGQGNTEAFF.